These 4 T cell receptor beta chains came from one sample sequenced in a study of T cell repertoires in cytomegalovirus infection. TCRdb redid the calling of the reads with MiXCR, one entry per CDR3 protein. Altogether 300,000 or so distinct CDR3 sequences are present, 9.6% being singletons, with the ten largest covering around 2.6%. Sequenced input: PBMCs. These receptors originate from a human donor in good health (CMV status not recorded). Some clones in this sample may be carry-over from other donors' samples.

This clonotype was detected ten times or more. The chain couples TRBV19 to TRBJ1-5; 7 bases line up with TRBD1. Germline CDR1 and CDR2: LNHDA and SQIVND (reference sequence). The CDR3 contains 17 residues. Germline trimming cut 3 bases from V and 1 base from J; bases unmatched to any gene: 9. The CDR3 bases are TGTGCCAGTAGTATCCCTACAGGGGTGGGCAGCAATCAGCCCCAGCATTTT. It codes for CASSIPTGVGSNQPQHF.

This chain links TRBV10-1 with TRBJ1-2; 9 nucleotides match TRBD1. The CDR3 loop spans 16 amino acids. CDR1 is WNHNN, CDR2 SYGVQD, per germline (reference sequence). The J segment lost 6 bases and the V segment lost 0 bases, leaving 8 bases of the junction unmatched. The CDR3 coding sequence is TGCGCCAGCAGTGAGTCCCCCGGGACAGGGAGGCATGGCTACACCTTC. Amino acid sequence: CASSESPGTGRHGYTF.

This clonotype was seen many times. The CDR3 DNA reads TGTGCCAGCAGCGGGCGGCGGGACAGGTCTTTGGAGACCCAGTACTTC. Residues: CASSGRRDRSLETQYF. J is TRBJ2-5 and V is TRBV13; 8 nucleotides line up with TRBD1. This CDR3 comprises 16 residues. Germline-derived CDR1 and CDR2 are PRHDT and FYEKMQ (reference sequence). The J segment lost 5 bases and the V segment lost 5 bases, leaving 13 bases of the junction unmatched.

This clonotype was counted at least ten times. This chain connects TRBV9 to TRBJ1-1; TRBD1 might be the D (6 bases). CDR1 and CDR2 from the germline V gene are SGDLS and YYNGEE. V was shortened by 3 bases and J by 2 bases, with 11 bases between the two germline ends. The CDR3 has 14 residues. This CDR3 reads CASSAQQGNTEAFF. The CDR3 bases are TGTGCCAGCAGCGCCCAACAGGGAAACACTGAAGCTTTCTTT.